In this sample, the clone carrying this T cell receptor beta chain turned up many times. Its antigen is undetermined. The data derive from a study of T cells in Graves' hyperthyroidism and ophthalmopathy. Across the whole study: Peripheral blood was drawn at first diagnosis, prior to all treatment. General observations from the study: Ophthalmopathy stood apart from stable hyperthyroidism in a 13 V-J model.

Template material for amplifying TCR beta CDR3 regions consisted of RNA transcripts. The TCR CDR3 was amplified in a first-round RT-PCR using the HTBI primer set. TCRdb used MiXCR to reprocess the multiplex PCR reads, holding one entry per CDR3 protein. Of hundreds of thousands of distinct CDR3 sequences listed, just under 20% are singletons. The V gene end was trimmed by 7 bases and the J gene end by 4 bases; junction bases not matched to a gene: 6. Per germline, CDR1 SGHAT and CDR2 FQDESV (reference sequence). This CDR3 is built from 14 residues. This clonotype originated in a man aged 35 to 55 with Graves' ophthalmopathy. The specimen was blood. This chain joins TRBV11-1 and TRBJ2-5; 10 positions match TRBD2. The CDR3 DNA reads TGTGCCAGCAAACTAGCGGGGACCTTAGAGACCCAGTACTTC. Its translation is CASKLAGTLETQYF.